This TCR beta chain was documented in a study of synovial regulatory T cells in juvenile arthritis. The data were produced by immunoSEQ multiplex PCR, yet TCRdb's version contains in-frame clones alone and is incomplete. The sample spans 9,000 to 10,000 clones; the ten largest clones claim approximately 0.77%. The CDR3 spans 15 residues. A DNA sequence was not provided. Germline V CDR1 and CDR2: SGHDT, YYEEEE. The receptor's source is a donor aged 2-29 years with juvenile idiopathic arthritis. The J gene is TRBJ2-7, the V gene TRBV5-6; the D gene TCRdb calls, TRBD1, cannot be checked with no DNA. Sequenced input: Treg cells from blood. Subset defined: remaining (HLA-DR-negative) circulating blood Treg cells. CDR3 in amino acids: CASSHIRGARGEQYF.